One sample yielded the 20 T cell receptor beta chains listed below, sequenced in a study of T-cell reconstitution after alpha-beta-depleted transplantation in children. Unique molecular identifiers were incorporated into the prepared TCRbeta library. Each CDR3 protein gets one entry after TCRdb re-called the PCR reads with MiXCR. Seen here are approximately 99,000 distinct CDR3 sequences, approximately 6.6% observed once, and the top ten hold 20% to 25%. The specimen was PBMCs, mostly from graft donor cells, collected 360 days after TCRalphabeta/CD19-depleted stem cell transplant. These receptors all stem from a male patient under 10 years old who had a stem cell transplant for acute lymphoblastic leukemia, so the T cells may come from the graft donor.

This clonotype was detected ten times or more. V and J are TRBV12-3 or TRBV12-4 and TRBJ1-2; D uncertain. V gave up 1 base and J gave up 3 bases, with 12 bases separating them. The CDR3 consists of 15 residues. DNA of the CDR3: TGTGCCAGCAGTTTAGAAGGACGGCATCACTATGGCTACACCTTC. It specifies CASSLEGRHHYGYTF.

This clonotype was detected many times. V and J are TRBV9 and TRBJ2-1; D may be TRBD1 (7 bases). V lost 0 bases and J lost 8, with 21 bases in between. The germline V gene has CDR1 SGDLS and CDR2 YYNGEE. The CDR3 consists of 17 residues. CDR3 bases: TGTGCCAGCAGCGTAGGATGGGAGACAGGGACTGGATATGAGCAGTTCTTC. Translated, it gives CASSVGWETGTGYEQFF.

This clonotype was seen ten or more times. The CDR3 bases are TGTGCCAGCTCAACGGGCTACGAGCAGTACTTC. Translation gives CASSTGYEQYF. The chain recombines TRBV27 with TRBJ2-7, with D uncertain. CDR1 is MNHEY, CDR2 SMNVEV, per germline (reference sequence). Trimming shortened V by 8 bases and J by 3 bases, and 8 bases separated the two germline ends. The CDR3 extends over 11 amino acids.

Details on this clonotype: Given a much more abundant clone one base away, this may be a read error. This chain uses TRBV4-3 with TRBJ2-2, with D possibly matching TRBD2 (5 bases). Germline loops: CDR1 LGHNA, CDR2 YSLEER. V was shortened by 4 bases and J by 6 bases, with 15 bases between the two germline ends. CDR3 length equals 15 residues. The CDR3, as DNA: TGCGCCAGCAGCCTCAGAAGGGAGAGGGCCGGGGAGCTGTTTTTT. Protein sequence: CASSLRRERAGELFF.

The chain has TRBV12-3 or TRBV12-4 and TRBJ1-1; TRBD1 aligns across 9 bases. Trimming at V came to 5 bases and at J to 4 bases, leaving 8 bases not matched to a gene. This CDR3 spans 15 amino acids. The CDR3 loop reads CASSPSTGGVTEAFF. The CDR3 coding sequence is TGTGCCAGCAGTCCATCGACAGGGGGAGTCACTGAAGCTTTCTTT.

In its sample, this clonotype was seen many times. The chain combines TRBV12-3 or TRBV12-4 with TRBJ2-7; 7 bases are shared with TRBD2. The ends lost 7 bases at V and 3 bases at J; junction bases unmatched: 6. The CDR3 totals 13 residues. CDR3 in DNA: TGTGCCAGCACCTCCTGGGGGGGCTACGAGCAGTACTTC. It translates to CASTSWGGYEQYF.

This clonotype was counted a few times. The rearrangement links TRBV15 to TRBJ1-2, with D unclear. CDR1 is LNHNV, CDR2 YYDKDF, per germline (reference sequence). The CDR3 spans 15 residues. V dropped 0 bases and J dropped 4 bases, with 12 bases sitting between them. CDR3: CATSRDKGRPYGYTF. DNA of the CDR3: TGTGCCACCAGCAGAGATAAAGGGCGGCCCTATGGCTACACCTTC.

This clonotype appeared many times. This sequence joins TRBV20-1 and TRBJ1-2; tentatively, D is TRBD1 (5 bases). V was clipped by 1 base and J by 2 bases, with 11 bases between them. This CDR3 has 14 residues. CDR1 is DFQATT and CDR2 is SNEGSKA in the germline V gene (reference sequence). This CDR3 is CSARVEWGNYGYTF. The CDR3 bases are TGCAGTGCTAGAGTAGAATGGGGCAACTATGGCTACACCTTC.

This clonotype has at least ten counts. V is TRBV4-3 and J is TRBJ2-3; D remains ambiguous. The V gene's germline CDR1 is LGHNA and CDR2 YSLEER. This CDR3 has 14 residues. V lost 0 bases and J 2 bases, leaving 6 bases between the germline ends. The CDR3 reads CASSQDLTTDTQYF. The DNA of the CDR3 is TGCGCCAGCAGCCAAGATCTAACCACAGATACGCAGTATTTT.

This clonotype was seen a handful of times. The rearrangement uses TRBV19 and TRBJ2-1, with D perhaps TRBD1 or TRBD2 (5 bases each). Between the trimmed V and J ends, which lost 7 bases and 8 bases, there was a span of 18 bases. CDR3 length: 14 amino acids. CDR1 and CDR2 from the germline V gene are LNHDA and SQIVND (reference sequence). The CDR3, as DNA: TGTGCCAGTACCCCGGAAGGGGACCCGGATGAGCAGTTCTTC. This encodes CASTPEGDPDEQFF.

Many counts were recorded for this clonotype. The chain is built from TRBV28 and TRBJ2-5; D not certain. The CDR3 covers 12 residues. Germline V CDR1 and CDR2: MDHEN, SYDVKM. Trimming removed 5 bases at V and 10 bases at J, with 14 bases between. The CDR3 DNA reads TGTGCCAGCAGTCCGGGTCTTCCGGGCCAGTACTTC. The encoded protein is CASSPGLPGQYF. Drawing the rest from reference TRBV28 and TRBJ2-5, the complete variable domain is DVKVTQSSRYLVKRTGEKVFLECVQDMDHENMFWYRQDPGLGLRLIYFSYDVKMKEKGDIPEGYSVSREKKERFSLILESASTNQTSMYLCASSPGLPGQYFGPGTRLLVL.

The chain joins TRBV5-1 to TRBJ1-1; maybe TRBD1 (6 bases). Germline values: CDR1 SGHRS, CDR2 YFSETQ. The CDR3 sequence is 16 residues long. Trimming pared 4 bases from V and 1 base from J, leaving 17 bases between. The CDR3 DNA follows: TGCGCCAGCAGCCCTCCGGATAGGGGGGCGAACACTGAAGCTTTCTTT. Its translation: CASSPPDRGANTEAFF.

A remark on this clonotype: The CDR3 does not end in the conserved phenylalanine or tryptophan, so this is likely a read error. The V and J genes are TRBV4-3 and TRBJ2-5; TRBD2 might be the D (7 bases). The germline gives CDR1 LGHNA, CDR2 YSLEER. This CDR3 contains 15 residues. Trimming took 1 base from V and 4 from J, leaving 13 bases between them. The CDR3 reads CASSQGRGARETQYY. CDR3 coding DNA: TGCGCCAGCAGCCAAGGACGGGGGGCGAGAGAGACCCAGTACTAC.

The count of this clonotype is one. The CDR3 reads CASCDLGAYEQYF. As DNA, the CDR3 is TGTGCCAGCTGCGACTTAGGGGCCTACGAGCAGTACTTC. The chain is built from TRBV6-2 or TRBV6-3 and TRBJ2-7; a weak D match, TRBD1 (5 bases). Germline V lookup: CDR1 MNHEY, CDR2 SVGEGT. The CDR3 extends over 13 amino acids. The V and J ends lost 8 bases and 2 bases respectively, with 13 bases between them.

This clonotype was counted many times. V is TRBV7-9 and J is TRBJ1-1; D is ambiguous. The CDR3 extends over 14 amino acids. Germline V CDR1 and CDR2: SEHNR, FQNEAQ (reference sequence). V dropped 7 bases and J dropped 11 bases, with 23 bases sitting between them. The CDR3 protein is CASTNYENPSGAFF. As DNA, the CDR3 is TGTGCCAGCACCAATTACGAGAACCCTTCGGGGGCTTTCTTT.

Ten or more counts support this clonotype. V usage is TRBV4-2 and J usage is TRBJ2-1; 11 positions match TRBD2. This CDR3 comprises 18 residues. J gave up 2 bases and V 4 bases, and 10 bases lay outside the gene matches. In germline, CDR1 is LGHNA, CDR2 YNFKEQ. The CDR3 here is CASSPGLADGGPYNEQFF. CDR3 in DNA: TGTGCCAGCAGCCCGGGACTAGCGGACGGGGGGCCCTACAATGAGCAGTTCTTC.

This clonotype has ten or more counts. The rearrangement joins TRBV4-3 to TRBJ1-5, with D perhaps TRBD1 (5 bases). The germline V gene encodes CDR1 LGHNA and CDR2 YSLEER. V was pared by 1 base and J by 5 bases, with 6 bases between. The CDR3 runs to 13 residues. The CDR3 DNA follows: TGCGCCAGCAGCCAAGGACAGTATCAGCCCCAGCATTTT. It translates to CASSQGQYQPQHF.

The sample holds many counts of this clonotype. The chain carries TRBV7-9 and TRBJ2-1; 7 nucleotides align to TRBD2. From germline, CDR1 is SEHNR and CDR2 FQNEAQ (reference sequence). Trimming took 5 bases from V and 9 from J; bases not matched to a gene: 7. The CDR3 loop spans 13 amino acids. The CDR3 bases are TGTGCCAGCAGCAACGGGAGGTCCAGTGAGCAGTTCTTC. The encoded protein is CASSNGRSSEQFF.

There are many counts of this clonotype. This chain connects TRBV2 to TRBJ1-5; D is unclear. Trimming shortened V by 7 bases and J by 0 bases, and 7 bases separated the two germline ends. The CDR3 is 13 amino acids. The germline V gene encodes CDR1 SNHLY and CDR2 FYNNEI. CDR3 amino acids: CASMQDSNQPQHF. The CDR3 DNA reads TGTGCCAGCATGCAGGATAGCAATCAGCCCCAGCATTTT.

This clonotype was seen repeatedly, ten times or more. V and J are TRBV7-2 and TRBJ2-1; the match to TRBD2 covers 10 bases. The CDR3 has 17 amino acids. Germline-derived CDR1 and CDR2 are SGHTA and FQGNSA. The V gene end was trimmed by 5 bases and the J gene end by 5 bases; junction bases not matched to a gene: 12. The DNA of the CDR3 is TGTGCCAGCAGCCTTAAAGTCGGTCTAGCGGGAGACAATGAGCAGTTCTTC. Protein sequence: CASSLKVGLAGDNEQFF.